This TCR beta chain was recorded in a study of long-term antiretroviral therapy in people with HIV. About the study: First collections came about a decade before the 2015 immediate-ART recommendation.

V shed 0 bases and J 5 bases; nucleotides not matched to a gene: 13. This CDR3 spans 17 amino acids. Germline assignment: CDR1 SGDLS and CDR2 YYNGEE. The authors ran the immunoSEQ assay, v3.0, at survey level. Using immunoSEQ multiplex PCR, the repertoire was profiled, and TCRdb retains in-frame clones only, with some absent. The data hold some 22,000 clones, with around 85% observed a single time. Turning to this clone: Its antigen is not known.

General study results and limits: Increased diversity was seen after ART, yet it remained lower than in transplant donor controls. Among HIV repertoires, CDR3 length ranges were narrower than those of controls.

The sequence came from a man between 40 and 49 years old with HIV. Specimen: unsorted PBMCs, collected 1.6 years after starting antiretroviral therapy. The chain has TRBV9 and TRBJ2-5; 7 nucleotides agree with TRBD2. CDR3 bases: TGTGCCAGCAGCGTAGCCTTAGCGGGCCCTTTTGTTGAGACCCAGTACTTC. Translated, it gives CASSVALAGPFVETQYF.